The rows below give T cell receptor beta chains drawn from one sample of a study of T-cell reconstitution after alpha-beta-depleted transplantation in children. TCRdb called the PCR reads again in MiXCR, with one record for every CDR3 protein. Altogether a few hundred thousand distinct CDR3 sequences are present, roughly 13% being singletons, with the ten largest covering about 2.2%. The material sequenced was PBMCs, mostly from graft donor cells, taken 360 days after TCRalphabeta/CD19-depleted stem cell transplant. The receptor source for this set is a male patient younger than 18 who had a stem cell transplant for acute myeloid leukemia, so the T cells may come from the graft donor. The CDR3 runs from the conserved cysteine through the conserved F or W. A D gene is named only where the DNA matches it firmly. Some rows mark clone size as missing; the rest say once, few, many or name a class of expanded clone.

j_gene	d_gene	v_gene	abundance	CDR3nt	CDR3aa
TRBJ1-1	-	TRBV29-1	many	TGCAGCGCAACCCGGGAAGTCACTGAAGCTTTCTTT	CSATREVTEAFF
TRBJ2-7	-	TRBV4-3	few	TGCGCCAGCAGCCAAACCCTCATAGACATACCCTCCTACGAGCAGTACTTC	CASSQTLIDIPSYEQYF
TRBJ2-2	-	TRBV19	-	TGTGCCAGTAGTATCGTTAATGGCGGGGAGCTGTTTTTT	CASSIVNGGELFF
TRBJ2-3	-	TRBV12-3/TRBV12-4	-	TGTGCCAGCACGGGCGGAACCTTAGAGTATACGCAGTATTTT	CASTGGTLEYTQYF
TRBJ2-7	-	TRBV5-1	many	TGCGCCAGCAGGTCCACCGGGGCCTACGAGCAGTACTTC	CASRSTGAYEQYF
TRBJ2-6	-	TRBV20-1	few	TGCAGTGCTAGAGATATACCTGGGGCCAACGTCCTGACTTTC	CSARDIPGANVLTF
TRBJ1-1	-	TRBV12-3/TRBV12-4	many	TGTGCCAGCAGCCCCTTTGGGGGGGACACTGAAGCTTTCTTT	CASSPFGGDTEAFF
TRBJ2-5	-	TRBV28	many	TGTGCCAGCAGTCCGGGGTTAGTAGAGACCCAGTACTTC	CASSPGLVETQYF
TRBJ2-7	-	TRBV10-3	few	TGTGCCATCAGTGAGAACATCCAGCGGCACTCCTACGAGCAGTACTTC	CAISENIQRHSYEQYF
TRBJ2-7	-	TRBV4-3	-	TGCGCCAGCAGCCAAGACTTTGCCTACGAGCAGTACTTC	CASSQDFAYEQYF
TRBJ2-7	TRBD2	TRBV20-1	-	TGCAGTGCTAGATCCGGGACTAGCGGACCCTACGAGCAGTACTTC	CSARSGTSGPYEQYF
TRBJ1-2	-	TRBV28	few	TGTGCCAGCAGTCAATTAGGAGGTGGCGTCGGTGGCTACACCTTC	CASSQLGGGVGGYTF
TRBJ2-2	TRBD2	TRBV20-1	many	TGCAGTGCTACCCTAGCGGGTCGCTCGAACACCGGGGAGCTGTTTTTT	CSATLAGRSNTGELFF
TRBJ2-3	-	TRBV10-3	many	TGTGCCATCAGTGAAGGTGCTTCAATGGGGATTGATACGCAGTATTTT	CAISEGASMGIDTQYF
TRBJ1-5	-	TRBV6-5	few	TGTGCCAGCAGTCCATCCCAGTCCCAAACGCTCCAGCATTTT	CASSPSQSQTLQHF
TRBJ2-3	-	TRBV5-6	many	TGTGCCAGCAGCTGGGGCCCCTTGGCGGGCACAGATACGCAGTATTTT	CASSWGPLAGTDTQYF
TRBJ2-7	TRBD2	TRBV5-4	few	TGTGCCAGCAGCTTCGAACTAGCGAGATCCTACGAGCAGTACTTC	CASSFELARSYEQYF
TRBJ2-1	TRBD2	TRBV4-2	-	TGTGCCAGCAGCCAAGAGCCTAGCGGCCCCCGGAGGCACAATGAGCAGTTCTTC	CASSQEPSGPRRHNEQFF
TRBJ2-7	-	TRBV20-1	few	TGCAGTGCTAGCTCAGGGGTCTCCTACGAGCAGTACTTC	CSASSGVSYEQYF
TRBJ2-7	-	TRBV18	-	TGTGCCAGCTCACGCCAGGGACCGGGGATGAACGAGCAGTACTTC	CASSRQGPGMNEQYF
TRBJ2-3	TRBD2	TRBV12-3/TRBV12-4	few	TGTGCCAGCAGTCCACTGACTAGCGGGCTCTTCACAGATACGCAGTATTTT	CASSPLTSGLFTDTQYF
TRBJ1-6	-	TRBV12-3/TRBV12-4	-	TGTGCCAGCAGTTTAACGGATAATTCACCCCTCCACTTT	CASSLTDNSPLHF
TRBJ2-7	-	TRBV20-1	few	TGCAGTGCTAGGCAGGGGAGAGGAGCGGTCCAACATCCCTACGTGCAGTACTTC	CSARQGRGAVQHPYVQYF
TRBJ2-7	-	TRBV28	few	TGTGCCAGCACACCCCACCCATTTAGCTCCTACGAGCAGTACTTC	CASTPHPFSSYEQYF
TRBJ2-5	-	TRBV4-3	-	TGCGCCAGCAGCCAAAGCCTTGGCGGGACTGAAGAGACCCAGTACTTC	CASSQSLGGTEETQYF
TRBJ2-7	-	TRBV12-3/TRBV12-4	many	TGTGCCAGCACCTTGCTTAACGAGCAGTACTTC	CASTLLNEQYF
TRBJ1-1	TRBD1	TRBV28	many	TGTGCCAGCAGTCTGACAGGGGGCATGAACACTGAAGCTTTCTTT	CASSLTGGMNTEAFF
TRBJ2-4	TRBD1	TRBV2	few	TGTGCCAGCAGTCCTCCTCCACTGGACAGGGCGGTTCAGTACTTC	CASSPPPLDRAVQYF
TRBJ2-3	TRBD2	TRBV18	-	TGTGCCAGCTCACCTATATCCGGGACTAGCGGCGGAACGCAGTATTTT	CASSPISGTSGGTQYF
TRBJ2-2	-	TRBV7-2	few	TGTGCCAGCAGCGTTTTGACAGTCCCCCACGGGGAGCTGTTTTTT	CASSVLTVPHGELFF
TRBJ2-5	TRBD1	TRBV7-3	-	TGTGCCAGCAGCTTAGACAGGGCGGAGACCCAGTACTTC	CASSLDRAETQYF
TRBJ2-7	-	TRBV19	-	TGTGCCAGTAGTCCAACCCTGGGACGGACTTGGGAGCAGTACTTC	CASSPTLGRTWEQYF
TRBJ2-7	-	TRBV7-8	-	TGTGCCAGCAGCCCTTTAGACGAGCAGTACTTC	CASSPLDEQYF
TRBJ2-7	-	TRBV11-1	-	TGTGCCAGCAGCTCCGCAGTTCACGACGAGCAGTACTTC	CASSSAVHDEQYF
TRBJ2-7	TRBD1	TRBV7-3	few	TGTGCCAGCAGCTTAAGGGGCGGGACAGGCTGGAACTTTGAGGGACTGGGTTACGAGCAGTACTTC	CASSLRGGTGWNFEGLGYEQYF
TRBJ2-1	-	TRBV4-2	many	TGTGCCAGCAGCCAAGACTTGGGGTACCCGAGCTCCTACAATGAGCAGTTCTTC	CASSQDLGYPSSYNEQFF
TRBJ2-7	-	TRBV27	-	TGTGCCAGCAGTTTCATGATCCAGTCCGCCTTCTACGAGCAGTACTTC	CASSFMIQSAFYEQYF
TRBJ1-4	TRBD1	TRBV29-1	few	TGCAGCGTTAGACAGGGTCGCGGAAAACTGTTTTTT	CSVRQGRGKLFF
TRBJ1-2	-	TRBV28	-	TGTGCCAGCAGTCGGGACCCATTCTATGGCTACACCTTC	CASSRDPFYGYTF
TRBJ2-3	-	TRBV18	many	TGTGCCAGCTCCCCACAAGCGGGCTCCACAGATACGCAGTATTTT	CASSPQAGSTDTQYF
TRBJ2-2	-	TRBV4-1	-	TGCGCCAGCAGCCAAGTTCAGGTATCCGGGGAGCTGTTTTTT	CASSQVQVSGELFF
TRBJ2-1	TRBD1	TRBV11-2	-	TGTGCCAGCAGCTTAGATTACGAGTGGGACAGGGTTCCAGTGAGGTCCTACAATGAGCAGTTCTTC	CASSLDYEWDRVPVRSYNEQFF
TRBJ2-7	TRBD1	TRBV11-2	few	TGTGCCAGCAGCCTCCGGACAGGGGCGATATCCTACGAGCAGTACTTC	CASSLRTGAISYEQYF
TRBJ2-1	-	TRBV2	-	TGTGCCAGCACCTTCTTTGGGGGGGCGACTGAGCAGCTCTTC	CASTFFGGATEQLF
TRBJ2-1	TRBD2	TRBV28	many	TGTGCCAGCAGTTTCTACGGCCCGGGGAGGGCCAATGAGCAGTTCTTC	CASSFYGPGRANEQFF
TRBJ1-4	TRBD1	TRBV18	few	TGTGCCAGCTCACTCCGAGGGACAGGGGGCGAAAAACTGTTTTTT	CASSLRGTGGEKLFF